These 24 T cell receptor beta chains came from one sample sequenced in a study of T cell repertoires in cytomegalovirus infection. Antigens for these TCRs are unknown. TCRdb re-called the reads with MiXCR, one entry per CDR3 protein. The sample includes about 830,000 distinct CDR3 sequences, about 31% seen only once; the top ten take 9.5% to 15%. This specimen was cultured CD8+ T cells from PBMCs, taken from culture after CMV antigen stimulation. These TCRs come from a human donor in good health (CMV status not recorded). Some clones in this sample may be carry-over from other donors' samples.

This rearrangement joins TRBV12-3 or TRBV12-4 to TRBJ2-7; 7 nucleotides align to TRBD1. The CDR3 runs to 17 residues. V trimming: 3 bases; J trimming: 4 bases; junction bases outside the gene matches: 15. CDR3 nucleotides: TGTGCCAGCAGTTTTCTACCCGAGACAGGGTTGGGTTACGAGCAGTACTTC. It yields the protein CASSFLPETGLGYEQYF.

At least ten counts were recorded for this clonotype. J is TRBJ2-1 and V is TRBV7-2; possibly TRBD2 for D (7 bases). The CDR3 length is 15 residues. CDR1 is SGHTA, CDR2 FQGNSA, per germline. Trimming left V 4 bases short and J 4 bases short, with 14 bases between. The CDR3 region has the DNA TGTGCCAGCAGCTCCGGAGGGGGGGCGTACAATGAGCAGTTCTTC. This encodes CASSSGGGAYNEQFF.

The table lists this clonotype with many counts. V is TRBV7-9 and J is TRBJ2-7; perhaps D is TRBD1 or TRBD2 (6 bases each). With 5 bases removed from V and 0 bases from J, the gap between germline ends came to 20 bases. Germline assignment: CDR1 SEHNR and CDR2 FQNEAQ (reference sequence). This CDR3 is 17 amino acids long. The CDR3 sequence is CASSPRSGGTSSYEQYF. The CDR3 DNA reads TGTGCCAGCAGCCCCCGGAGTGGGGGGACAAGCTCCTACGAGCAGTACTTC.

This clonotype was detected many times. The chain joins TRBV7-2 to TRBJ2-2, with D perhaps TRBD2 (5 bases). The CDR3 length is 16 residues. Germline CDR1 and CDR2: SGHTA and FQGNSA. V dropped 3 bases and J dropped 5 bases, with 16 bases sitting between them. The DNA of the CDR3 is TGTGCCAGCAGCTTTGGGTTAGCGTCGCGAACCGGGGAGCTGTTTTTT. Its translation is CASSFGLASRTGELFF.

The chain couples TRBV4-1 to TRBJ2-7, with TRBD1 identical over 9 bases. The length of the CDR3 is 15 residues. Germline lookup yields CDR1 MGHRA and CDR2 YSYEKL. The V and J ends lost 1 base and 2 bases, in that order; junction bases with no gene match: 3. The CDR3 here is CASSQATGGPYEQYF. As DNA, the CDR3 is TGCGCCAGCAGCCAAGCTACAGGGGGCCCCTACGAGCAGTACTTC.

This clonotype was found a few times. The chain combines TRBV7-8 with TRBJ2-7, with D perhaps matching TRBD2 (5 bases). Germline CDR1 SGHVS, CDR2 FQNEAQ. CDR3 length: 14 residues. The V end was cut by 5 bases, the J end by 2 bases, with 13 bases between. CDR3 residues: CASSTSGITYEQYV. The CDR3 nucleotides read TGTGCCAGCAGCACCTCGGGGATTACCTACGAGCAGTACGTC.

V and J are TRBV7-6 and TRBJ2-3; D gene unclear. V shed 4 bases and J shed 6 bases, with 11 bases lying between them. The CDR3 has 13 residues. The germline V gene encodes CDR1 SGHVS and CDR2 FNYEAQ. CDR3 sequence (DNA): TGTGCCAGCAGCTCCCCTCAGGAGGATACGCAGTATTTT. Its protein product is CASSSPQEDTQYF.

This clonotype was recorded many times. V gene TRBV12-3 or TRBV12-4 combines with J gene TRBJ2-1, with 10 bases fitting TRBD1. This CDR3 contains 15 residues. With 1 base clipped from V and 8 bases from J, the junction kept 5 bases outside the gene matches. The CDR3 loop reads CASSLGGQGSDEQFF. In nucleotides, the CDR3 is TGTGCCAGCAGTTTAGGGGGACAGGGGTCGGATGAGCAGTTCTTC.

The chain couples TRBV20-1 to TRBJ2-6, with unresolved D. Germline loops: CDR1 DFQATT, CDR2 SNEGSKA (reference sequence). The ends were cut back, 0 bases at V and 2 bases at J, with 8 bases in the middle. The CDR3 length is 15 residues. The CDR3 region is CSARDSSAGANVLTF. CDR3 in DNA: TGCAGTGCTAGAGATTCCTCGGCTGGGGCCAACGTCCTGACTTTC.

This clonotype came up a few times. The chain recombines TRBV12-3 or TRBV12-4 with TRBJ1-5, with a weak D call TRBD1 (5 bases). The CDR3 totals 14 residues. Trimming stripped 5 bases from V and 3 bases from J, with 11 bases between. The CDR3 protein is CASSHTTDNQPQHF. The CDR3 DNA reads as TGTGCCAGCAGTCATACGACAGACAATCAGCCCCAGCATTTT.

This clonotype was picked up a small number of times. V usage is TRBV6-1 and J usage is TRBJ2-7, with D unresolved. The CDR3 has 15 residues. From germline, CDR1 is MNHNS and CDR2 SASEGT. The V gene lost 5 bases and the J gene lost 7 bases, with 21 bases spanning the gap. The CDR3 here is CASSYGDEPSREQYF. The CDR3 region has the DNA TGTGCCAGCAGTTACGGTGACGAACCCTCGAGAGAGCAGTACTTC.

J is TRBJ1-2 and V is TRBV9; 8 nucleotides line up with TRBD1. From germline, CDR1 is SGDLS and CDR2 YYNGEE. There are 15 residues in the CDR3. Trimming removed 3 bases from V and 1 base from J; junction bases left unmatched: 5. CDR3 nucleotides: TGTGCCAGCAGCGCCCGACAGGGGTTTAACTATGGCTACACCTTC. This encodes CASSARQGFNYGYTF.

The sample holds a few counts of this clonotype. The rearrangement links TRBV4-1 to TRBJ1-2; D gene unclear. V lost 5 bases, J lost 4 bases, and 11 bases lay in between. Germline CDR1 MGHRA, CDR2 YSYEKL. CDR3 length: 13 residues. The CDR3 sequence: CASSLNGVYGYTF. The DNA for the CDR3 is TGCGCCAGCAGCTTAAATGGGGTCTATGGCTACACCTTC.

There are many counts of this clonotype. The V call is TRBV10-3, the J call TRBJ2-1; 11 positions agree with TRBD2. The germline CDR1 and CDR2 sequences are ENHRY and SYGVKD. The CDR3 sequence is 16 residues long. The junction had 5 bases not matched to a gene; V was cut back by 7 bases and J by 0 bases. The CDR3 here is CAITNTSGGSYNEQFF. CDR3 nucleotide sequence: TGTGCCATCACCAACACTAGCGGGGGCTCCTACAATGAGCAGTTCTTC.

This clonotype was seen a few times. The CDR3 is CASSQDKRETDTQYF. CDR3 nucleotide sequence: TGCGCCAGCAGCCAAGATAAAAGGGAAACAGATACGCAGTATTTT. The genes are TRBV4-1 and TRBJ2-3; no reliable D call. CDR3 length: 15 residues. The V gene lost 0 bases and the J gene lost 3 bases, with 10 bases spanning the gap. Germline V gene lookup returns CDR1 MGHRA and CDR2 YSYEKL.

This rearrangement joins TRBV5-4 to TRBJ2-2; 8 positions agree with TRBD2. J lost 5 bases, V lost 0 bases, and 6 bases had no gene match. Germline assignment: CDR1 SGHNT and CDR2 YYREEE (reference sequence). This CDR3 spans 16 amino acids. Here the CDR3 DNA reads TGTGCCAGCAGCTTGGATGGACTAGCTGGTACCGGGGAGCTGTTTTTT. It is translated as CASSLDGLAGTGELFF. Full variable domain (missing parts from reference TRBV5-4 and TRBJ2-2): ETGVTQSPTHLIKTRGQQVTLRCSSQSGHNTVSWYQQALGQGPQFIFQYYREEENGRGNFPPRFSGLQFPNYSSELNVNALELDDSALYLCASSLDGLAGTGELFFGEGSRLTVL.

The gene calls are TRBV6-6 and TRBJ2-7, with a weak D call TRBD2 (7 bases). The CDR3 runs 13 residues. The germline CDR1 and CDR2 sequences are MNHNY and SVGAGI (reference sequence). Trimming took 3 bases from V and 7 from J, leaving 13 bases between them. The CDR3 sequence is CASSYRGAEEQYV. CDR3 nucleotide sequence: TGTGCCAGCAGTTATCGGGGGGCGGAAGAGCAGTACGTC.

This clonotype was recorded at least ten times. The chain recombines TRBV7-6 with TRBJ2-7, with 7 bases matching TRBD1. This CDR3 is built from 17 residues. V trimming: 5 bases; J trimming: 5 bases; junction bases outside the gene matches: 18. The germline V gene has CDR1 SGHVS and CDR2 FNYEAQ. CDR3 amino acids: CASSKRASGDSRDEQYF. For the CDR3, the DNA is TGTGCCAGCAGCAAAAGGGCCTCTGGGGACAGCCGCGACGAGCAGTACTTC.

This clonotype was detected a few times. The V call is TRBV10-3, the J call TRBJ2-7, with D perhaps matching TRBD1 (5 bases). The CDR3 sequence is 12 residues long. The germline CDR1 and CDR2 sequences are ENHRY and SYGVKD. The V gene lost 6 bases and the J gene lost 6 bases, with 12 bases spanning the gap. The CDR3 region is CAIRVRAIEQYF. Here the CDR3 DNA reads TGTGCCATCAGAGTCAGGGCAATCGAGCAGTACTTC.

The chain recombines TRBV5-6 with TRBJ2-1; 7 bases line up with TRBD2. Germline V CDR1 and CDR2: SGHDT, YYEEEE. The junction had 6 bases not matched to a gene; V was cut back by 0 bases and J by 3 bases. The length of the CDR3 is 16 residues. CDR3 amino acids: CASSLGFAGVYNEQFF. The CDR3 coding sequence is TGTGCCAGCAGCTTGGGATTCGCGGGGGTCTACAATGAGCAGTTCTTC.

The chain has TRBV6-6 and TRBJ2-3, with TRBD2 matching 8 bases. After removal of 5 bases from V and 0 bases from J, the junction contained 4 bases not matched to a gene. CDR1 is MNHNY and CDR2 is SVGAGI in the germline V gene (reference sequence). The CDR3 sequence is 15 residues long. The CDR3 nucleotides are TGTGCCAGCAGTGGGGTAGCGGGGAGCACAGATACGCAGTATTTT. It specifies CASSGVAGSTDTQYF.

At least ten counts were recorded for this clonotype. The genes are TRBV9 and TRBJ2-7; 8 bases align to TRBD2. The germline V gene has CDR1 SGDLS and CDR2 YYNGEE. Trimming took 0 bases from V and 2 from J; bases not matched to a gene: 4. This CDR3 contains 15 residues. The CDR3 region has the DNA TGTGCCAGCAGCGTAGCTATCGGGGGGGCCTACGAGCAGTACTTC. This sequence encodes CASSVAIGGAYEQYF.

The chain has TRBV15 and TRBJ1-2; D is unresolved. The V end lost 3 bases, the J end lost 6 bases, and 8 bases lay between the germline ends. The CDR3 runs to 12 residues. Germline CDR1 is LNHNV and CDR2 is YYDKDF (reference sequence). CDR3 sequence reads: CATSSRTDGYTF. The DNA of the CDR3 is TGTGCCACCAGCAGCCGGACGGATGGCTACACCTTC. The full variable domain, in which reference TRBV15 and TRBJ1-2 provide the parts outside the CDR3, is DAMVIQNPRYQVTQFGKPVTLSCSQTLNHNVMYWYQQKSSQAPKLLFHYYDKDFNNEADTPDNFQSRRPNTSFCFLDIRSPGLGDTAMYLCATSSRTDGYTFGSGTRLTVV.

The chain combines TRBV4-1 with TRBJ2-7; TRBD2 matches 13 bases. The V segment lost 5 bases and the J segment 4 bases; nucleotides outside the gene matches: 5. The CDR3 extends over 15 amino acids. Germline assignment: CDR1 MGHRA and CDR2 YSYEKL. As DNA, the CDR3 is TGCGCCAGCAGCTTCCGACTAGCGGGGGGTTACGAGCAGTACGTC. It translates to CASSFRLAGGYEQYV.